This TCR beta chain was obtained from a study of identical twins listed by TCRdb under 2016. Context from the whole study: The study deep-sequenced TCR alpha and beta repertoires from monozygotic twins, unrelated adults of various ages and cord blood to test whether fetal clonotypes persist. To rule out contamination, the twin experiments were replicated at different times with different library preparation protocols. On the study overall, not on this receptor specifically: Compared with coincidental sharing between unrelated individuals, out-of-frame TCR alpha sequences shared between twins had an excess of sequences with low generation probability. Invariant T cells such as MAIT and iNKT could partly confound zero-insertion analyses, though diverse VJ usage argued against this for most clonotypes. Excess twin sharing in beta out-of-frame sequences was weaker because fewer shared sequences lowered the signal-to-noise ratio. Out-of-frame TCR alpha sharing in monozygotic twins was systematically underestimated by recombination models, whereas sharing between unrelated individuals was in agreement with the recombination models. Abundant cord blood beta clonotypes had fewer insertions, young adult naive repertoires showed a similar but weaker trend, and memory repertoires showed no such trend. Because the same donors could not be followed over many years, conclusions were based on cross-sectional statistical analysis.

Every donor in the study was a healthy Caucasian. Spanning cysteine to phenylalanine, the CDR3 consists of 17 amino acids. The DNA shown is the 51-base CDR3, in frame from base 1. Per the germline V gene, SGHRS is the CDR1 and YFSETQ is the CDR2. Unmatched junction bases come to 8, with V trimmed by 1 base and J by 2 bases. Library construction relied on 5' RACE. Sequencing was performed on an Illumina HiSeq 2000. A universal primer binding site was added through template switching, and the final cDNA carried a unique molecular identifier so that TCR cDNA molecules could be counted accurately. First-strand cDNA for TCR alpha and beta chains was synthesized from specific primers in the conserved constant-segment region. Each cDNA library was double barcoded, with a SMART-Mk sample barcode plus Illumina barcodes, to control for contamination. TruSeq adapter sequences and Illumina sample barcodes were added in two successive PCR steps. Sequencing of the TCR alpha and beta cDNA libraries was done on the Illumina HiSeq platform using custom primers. As for how the authors treated the data: Unique molecular identifiers were extracted from raw reads with MiGEC, and CDR3 positions were determined with MiXCR. Recombination models were inferred per individual with the repgenHMM and IGoR tools using an EM algorithm. The analysis of shared clonotypes was done with the tcR package in R, with sharing normalized by the product of cloneset sizes. To study raw recombination free of thymic and clonal selection effects, out-of-frame nonproductive sequences were analyzed. TCRdb handled the public reads itself, with Q25 trimming in fastp and clone calling in MiXCR, and kept productive beta chains. Each CDR3 protein gets just one entry, which takes the most common genes and DNA from the rows behind it. TCRdb's processing, not the authors', yielded these V and J calls. Across this sample there are 1,800,000 or so distinct CDR3 sequences, with about 32% seen only once. Of the sample, about 0.3% is held by the ten largest clones.

The sample holds a few counts of this clonotype. The target of this receptor is not known. No per-base quality is available; no much larger clone lies one base away. Sequencing used cord blood. The chain is encoded by TRBV5-1 joined to TRBJ2-5, with 10 bases aligning to TRBD2. The source is a newborn girl in good health. The CDR3 in this case is CASSLSPSGSTQETQYF. The DNA sequence follows: TGCGCCAGCAGCTTGTCTCCTAGCGGGAGTACTCAAGAGACCCAGTACTTC.